This is a list of T cell receptor beta chains from one sample in a study of blood T cell repertoires in COVID-19. Sequenced by immunoSEQ multiplex PCR; TCRdb stores in-frame clones only, minus some. The table has around 250,000 clones, almost 85% seen once. The sequenced sample was peripheral blood. These TCRs come from an elderly woman with acute or convalescent COVID-19. Each CDR3 is given with its conserved first and last residue. D genes are given only for firm matches. Clone size is not always given. Where it is, it says once, few, many or a class for expanded clones.

CDR3aa: CASSYYREGNTEAFF
CDR3nt: TGTGCCAGCAGCTACTACAGGGAAGGGAACACTGAAGCTTTCTTT
v_gene: TRBV7-9
len: 15
d_gene: NA
abundance: NA
j_gene: TRBJ1-1

CDR3aa: CASSQRESSYNEQFF
CDR3nt: TGTGCCAGCAGTCAGCGGGAAAGCTCCTACAATGAGCAGTTCTTC
v_gene: TRBV6-4
len: 15
d_gene: TRBD2
abundance: NA
j_gene: TRBJ2-1

CDR3aa: CASSFSSLAGGPSTDTQYF
CDR3nt: TGTGCCAGCAGCTTCTCATCCCTAGCGGGGGGGCCTAGCACAGATACGCAGTATTTT
v_gene: TRBV5-4
len: 19
d_gene: TRBD2
abundance: NA
j_gene: TRBJ2-3

CDR3aa: CASSLGGVGYNEQFF
CDR3nt: TGTGCCAGCAGCTTGGGGGGGGTAGGCTACAATGAGCAGTTCTTC
v_gene: TRBV11-2
len: 15
d_gene: TRBD2
abundance: NA
j_gene: TRBJ2-1

CDR3aa: CASSVDTGGAFNEKLFF
CDR3nt: TGTGCCAGCAGCGTAGATACAGGGGGCGCGTTTAATGAAAAACTGTTTTTT
v_gene: TRBV9
len: 17
d_gene: TRBD1
abundance: NA
j_gene: TRBJ1-4

CDR3aa: CASSPAALWYEQYF
CDR3nt: TGTGCCAGCAGCCCCGCAGCACTATGGTACGAGCAGTACTTC
v_gene: TRBV7-9
len: 14
d_gene: NA
abundance: few
j_gene: TRBJ2-7

CDR3aa: CASSQHRLRPQPQHF
CDR3nt: TGTGCCAGCAGCCAACACCGACTTCGCCCTCAGCCCCAGCATTTT
v_gene: TRBV7-3
len: 15
d_gene: NA
abundance: NA
j_gene: TRBJ1-5

CDR3aa: CASRTGLAAYNEQFF
CDR3nt: TGTGCCAGCAGAACGGGACTAGCGGCCTACAATGAGCAGTTCTTC
v_gene: TRBV28
len: 15
d_gene: TRBD2
abundance: NA
j_gene: TRBJ2-1

CDR3aa: CASSPPGASNQPQHF
CDR3nt: TGTGCCAGCTCACCGCCAGGGGCTAGCAATCAGCCCCAGCATTTT
v_gene: TRBV18
len: 15
d_gene: NA
abundance: NA
j_gene: TRBJ1-5

CDR3aa: CASSRGLAGGDEQFF
CDR3nt: TGTGCCAGCAGCCGGGGACTAGCGGGCGGAGATGAGCAGTTCTTC
v_gene: TRBV3-1/TRBV3-2
len: 15
d_gene: TRBD2
abundance: NA
j_gene: TRBJ2-1

CDR3aa: CASSVAKGGPTGELFF
CDR3nt: TGTGCCAGCAGCGTAGCTAAGGGAGGACCAACCGGGGAGCTGTTTTTT
v_gene: TRBV9
len: 16
d_gene: NA
abundance: NA
j_gene: TRBJ2-2

CDR3aa: CASSSNSGGADTQYF
CDR3nt: TGTGCCAGCAGCTCCAATAGCGGGGGGGCAGATACGCAGTATTTT
v_gene: TRBV7-2
len: 15
d_gene: TRBD2
abundance: once
j_gene: TRBJ2-3

CDR3aa: CASSAGSRNTGELFF
CDR3nt: TGTGCCAGCAGCGCCGGGAGTCGGAACACCGGGGAGCTGTTTTTT
v_gene: TRBV9
len: 15
d_gene: NA
abundance: NA
j_gene: TRBJ2-2

CDR3aa: CASSQDRGGGYTF
CDR3nt: TGTGCCAGCAGCCAGGACAGGGGAGGAGGCTACACCTTC
v_gene: TRBV7-3
len: 13
d_gene: TRBD1
abundance: once
j_gene: TRBJ1-2

CDR3aa: CASRYRGEVQETQYF
CDR3nt: TGCGCCAGCAGGTACAGGGGCGAGGTCCAAGAGACCCAGTACTTC
v_gene: TRBV5-1
len: 15
d_gene: TRBD1
abundance: NA
j_gene: TRBJ2-5

CDR3aa: CASSPTGLHGYTF
CDR3nt: TGCGCCAGCAGCCCTACAGGGTTGCATGGCTACACCTTC
v_gene: TRBV4-3
len: 13
d_gene: NA
abundance: NA
j_gene: TRBJ1-2

CDR3aa: CASEGAGVNNEQFF
CDR3nt: TGTGCCAGCGAGGGAGCGGGAGTGAACAATGAGCAGTTCTTC
v_gene: TRBV2
len: 14
d_gene: TRBD2
abundance: NA
j_gene: TRBJ2-1

CDR3aa: CASSPLPGEPNYGYTF
CDR3nt: TGTGCCAGCTCACCACTTCCGGGAGAACCTAACTATGGCTACACCTTC
v_gene: TRBV18
len: 16
d_gene: NA
abundance: NA
j_gene: TRBJ1-2

CDR3aa: CASRRRGTGEGTDTQYF
CDR3nt: TGTGCCAGCAGACGAAGGGGTACAGGGGAGGGCACAGATACGCAGTATTTT
v_gene: TRBV6-6
len: 17
d_gene: NA
abundance: NA
j_gene: TRBJ2-3

CDR3aa: CASSRRQGGIYGYTF
CDR3nt: TGTGCCAGCAGCCGCCGACAGGGTGGAATCTATGGCTACACCTTC
v_gene: TRBV14
len: 15
d_gene: TRBD1
abundance: NA
j_gene: TRBJ1-2

CDR3aa: CASSWRGASYEQFF
CDR3nt: TGTGCCAGCAGCTGGCGGGGGGCGTCGTATGAGCAGTTCTTC
v_gene: TRBV7-2
len: 14
d_gene: TRBD2
abundance: NA
j_gene: TRBJ2-1

CDR3aa: CASSPSGAIYNEQFF
CDR3nt: TGTGCCAGCAGTCCGAGTGGAGCGATCTACAATGAGCAGTTCTTC
v_gene: TRBV5-4
len: 15
d_gene: NA
abundance: NA
j_gene: TRBJ2-1

CDR3aa: CASSSGQGNTEAFF
CDR3nt: TGCGCCAGCAGCTCGGGACAGGGCAACACTGAAGCTTTCTTT
v_gene: TRBV5-1
len: 14
d_gene: TRBD1
abundance: NA
j_gene: TRBJ1-1

CDR3aa: CASSNPLAGGVVTQYF
CDR3nt: TGTGCCAGCAGCAACCCGCTAGCGGGAGGAGTAGTTACGCAGTATTTT
v_gene: TRBV11-2
len: 16
d_gene: TRBD2
abundance: NA
j_gene: TRBJ2-3

CDR3aa: CASSLVGATNEKLFF
CDR3nt: TGTGCCAGCAGCTTGGTCGGTGCAACTAATGAAAAACTGTTTTTT
v_gene: TRBV5-6
len: 15
d_gene: NA
abundance: NA
j_gene: TRBJ1-4

CDR3aa: CAISEDRDYGYTF
CDR3nt: TGTGCCATCAGTGAGGACAGGGATTATGGCTACACCTTC
v_gene: TRBV10-3
len: 13
d_gene: TRBD1
abundance: NA
j_gene: TRBJ1-2

CDR3aa: CASNRDNSPLHF
CDR3nt: TGTGCCAGCAACAGGGATAATTCACCCCTCCACTTT
v_gene: TRBV12-3/TRBV12-4
len: 12
d_gene: NA
abundance: NA
j_gene: TRBJ1-6

CDR3aa: CASSEELGTEAFF
CDR3nt: TGTGCCAGCAGTGAAGAACTTGGTACTGAAGCTTTCTTT
v_gene: TRBV6-1
len: 13
d_gene: NA
abundance: NA
j_gene: TRBJ1-1

CDR3aa: CSVEDRGSARIYGYTF
CDR3nt: TGCAGCGTTGAAGACAGGGGTTCCGCCCGAATATATGGCTACACCTTC
v_gene: TRBV29-1
len: 16
d_gene: NA
abundance: NA
j_gene: TRBJ1-2

CDR3aa: CASSLVVAGGRTGELFF
CDR3nt: TGTGCCAGCAGCTTAGTGGTAGCGGGGGGGCGGACCGGGGAGCTGTTTTTT
v_gene: TRBV7-6
len: 17
d_gene: TRBD2
abundance: NA
j_gene: TRBJ2-2

CDR3aa: CASSYSGTGVNEQFF
CDR3nt: TGTGCCAGCAGCTACTCCGGGACAGGGGTCAATGAGCAGTTCTTC
v_gene: TRBV7-2
len: 15
d_gene: TRBD1
abundance: NA
j_gene: TRBJ2-1

CDR3aa: CASSLDRGTGELFF
CDR3nt: TGTGCCAGCAGCTTGGACAGGGGAACCGGGGAGCTGTTTTTT
v_gene: TRBV5-4
len: 14
d_gene: TRBD1
abundance: NA
j_gene: TRBJ2-2

CDR3aa: CASSNSQERQPQHF
CDR3nt: TGTGCCAGTAGTAACTCCCAAGAACGACAGCCCCAGCATTTT
v_gene: TRBV19
len: 14
d_gene: NA
abundance: NA
j_gene: TRBJ1-5

CDR3aa: CASSLSYGGEKLFF
CDR3nt: TGTGCCAGCAGCTTATCCTACGGGGGTGAAAAACTGTTTTTT
v_gene: TRBV7-2
len: 14
d_gene: NA
abundance: NA
j_gene: TRBJ1-4

CDR3aa: CASSSPRGTDTQYF
CDR3nt: TGTGCCAGCAGTTCCCCCCGGGGCACAGATACGCAGTATTTT
v_gene: TRBV6-5
len: 14
d_gene: NA
abundance: once
j_gene: TRBJ2-3

CDR3aa: CASSSSGEGKLFF
CDR3nt: TGTGCCAGCAGCTCGTCGGGGGAAGGAAAACTGTTTTTT
v_gene: TRBV5-6
len: 13
d_gene: NA
abundance: NA
j_gene: TRBJ1-4

CDR3aa: CASSQALSRVLHF
CDR3nt: TGTGCCAGCAGCCAAGCCCTCTCCCGGGTCCTCCACTTT
v_gene: TRBV3-1/TRBV3-2
len: 13
d_gene: NA
abundance: NA
j_gene: TRBJ1-6